The clone carrying this T cell receptor (beta chain) was counted between two and nine times. Its antigen remains unknown. A universal primer site and UMIs were added as TCR cDNA was made by 5'RACE template switching. From the 5' RACE reads, TCRdb called clonotypes with MiXCR, one entry per CDR3 protein. The sample lists some 340,000 distinct CDR3 sequences, about 10% occurring once. The sample comes from a study of T cells after yellow fever vaccination. Study-wide results and caveats: It was a weaker secondary response, yet one that peaked faster, at day 5 versus 15. At 95% to 98% for CD4 and just over 85% for CD8, most primary-vaccination clones showed up again after the booster.

With 3 bases removed from V and 8 bases from J, the gap between germline ends came to 14 bases. Germline values: CDR1 DFQATT, CDR2 SNEGSKA (reference sequence). The CDR3 is 13 residues long. The sample consisted of CD4+ T cells sorted from PBMCs, taken 45 days after the yellow fever booster vaccination. V and J are TRBV20-1 and TRBJ2-4; D may be TRBD1 (5 bases). The TCR comes from a man between 18 and 29 years old who received the YFV17D yellow fever vaccine. This CDR3 reads CSARWWGRDIQYF. CDR3 nucleotide sequence: TGCAGTGCTAGGTGGTGGGGCAGAGACATTCAGTACTTC.